The T cell receptor beta chain described here comes from a study of cytomegalovirus exposure and HLA in healthy donors. General study results and limits: Information on immune exposure was restricted to one variable (CMV serostatus).

In germline, CDR1 is LNHDA, CDR2 SQIVND (reference sequence). The CDR3 consists of 12 residues. The study ran its PCR with 60 Vbeta and 13 Jbeta primers. Method: immunoSEQ multiplex PCR; TCRdb's copy keeps in-frame clones and lacks some. The repertoire holds fewer than 150,000 clones, with 70% to 80% as singletons. To note about this clone: Its antigen remains unidentified. A read error may produce the germline difference seen at one junction end.

Every donor was a healthy person donating bone marrow. Input material: PBMCs. The sequence was obtained from a woman aged 45-65 years in good health and CMV-seronegative. The rearrangement uses TRBV19 and TRBJ1-1, with D possibly being TRBD1 (5 bases). The CDR3 region is CASSLDRHEAFF. The CDR3 region has the DNA TGTGCCAGTAGTCTAGACAGACATGAAGCTTTCTTT.